The 12 T cell receptor beta chains in this list originate from one sample, sequenced in a study of cytomegalovirus exposure and HLA in healthy donors. With 60 Vbeta and 13 Jbeta primers, the PCR was carried out. Measured with immunoSEQ multiplex PCR; TCRdb has only the in-frame clones, and not every one. There are under 120,000 clones in the sample; 74% occur only once, and 2.6% lies in the top ten. Input material: PBMCs. The source of these receptors is a man aged 45-65 years in good health and CMV-seropositive.

The chain joins TRBV19 to TRBJ1-5, with 7 positions matching TRBD1. Germline assignment: CDR1 LNHDA and CDR2 SQIVND (reference sequence). The ends lost 5 bases at V and 3 bases at J; junction bases unmatched: 7. CDR3 length: 15 amino acids. CDR3 loop: CASSFSGTDNQPQHF. CDR3 coding DNA: TGTGCCAGTAGTTTCTCCGGGACAGACAATCAGCCCCAGCATTTT.

J is TRBJ1-2 and V is TRBV12-5; D perhaps matches TRBD1 (6 bases). The germline gives CDR1 LGHNT, CDR2 FRNRAP. The CDR3 has 15 amino acids. Trimming left V 3 bases short and J 0 bases short, with 11 bases between. DNA of the CDR3: TGTGCTAGTGGTTTTTCCGGGACACCTAACTATGGCTACACCTTC. As protein: CASGFSGTPNYGYTF.

V and J are TRBV7-2 and TRBJ1-6; 8 bases match TRBD1. Germline V CDR1 and CDR2: SGHTA, FQGNSA. The CDR3 runs 16 residues. V shed 1 base, J shed 9 bases, and the junction held 8 bases outside the gene matches. The chain's CDR3 is CASSLVVGQGGSPLHF. DNA for the CDR3: TGTGCCAGCAGCTTAGTTGTCGGACAGGGAGGTTCACCCCTCCACTTT.

This clone was seen only once. CDR3 loop: CASSVDSLSGNEQFF. The CDR3 nucleotides read TGTGCCAGCAGCGTAGATAGTCTTTCCGGCAATGAGCAGTTCTTC. The V gene is TRBV9, the J gene TRBJ2-1; D not resolved. This CDR3 is built from 15 residues. V was pared by 0 bases and J by 6 bases, with 13 bases between. Germline CDR1 SGDLS, CDR2 YYNGEE.

The chain combines TRBV6-5 with TRBJ1-4; D gene uncertain. The germline V gene encodes CDR1 MNHEY and CDR2 SVGAGI. Trimming stripped 2 bases from V and 7 bases from J, with 8 bases between. The CDR3 extends over 13 amino acids. CDR3 sequence: CASSYRLPEKLFF. Written as DNA, the CDR3 is TGTGCCAGCAGTTACCGACTGCCTGAAAAACTGTTTTTT.

This chain links TRBV19 with TRBJ2-7; TRBD1 agrees at 7 bases. J gave up 5 bases and V 3 bases, and 4 bases lay outside the gene matches. This CDR3 contains 13 residues. CDR1 LNHDA and CDR2 SQIVND come from the germline V gene (reference sequence). CDR3 in DNA: TGTGCCAGTAGTATCAACAGGGGTGACGAGCAGTACTTC. Protein: CASSINRGDEQYF.

The chain joins TRBV9 to TRBJ2-1, with a possible D match to TRBD1 (5 bases). Trimming removed 4 bases at V and 9 bases at J, with 20 bases between. Germline CDR1 reads SGDLS; CDR2 reads YYNGEE. The CDR3 consists of 15 residues. The CDR3 DNA reads TGTGCCAGCAGCCTTCGGGCAGGGATTATCGGTGAGCAGTTCTTC. Protein: CASSLRAGIIGEQFF.

This clone was seen only once. The chain employs TRBV19 and TRBJ2-7; TRBD1 might be the D (6 bases). The germline V and J ends were trimmed by 2 bases and 3 bases, with 14 bases remaining between them. Germline CDR1 is LNHDA and CDR2 is SQIVND (reference sequence). This CDR3 has 15 amino acids. The CDR3 coding sequence is TGTGCCAGTAGTATAACCCAGGGGCAATACTACGAGCAGTACTTC. Protein product: CASSITQGQYYEQYF.

The CDR3 DNA is TGTGCCAGCAGCTTTTGGACTAGCGGGAGTGCGGAGACCCAGTACTTC. Translated: CASSFWTSGSAETQYF. The V and J genes are TRBV5-5 and TRBJ2-5, with 13 bases identical to TRBD2. Germline V gene data show CDR1 as SGHKS and CDR2 as YYEKEE (reference sequence). V lost 2 bases and J lost 5; bases outside the gene matches: 6. The CDR3 consists of 16 residues.

This clone came up once. V gene TRBV21-1 combines with J gene TRBJ1-5. TRBV21-1 counts as a pseudogene. The CDR3 runs to 20 residues. The CDR3 bases are TGTGCCAGCAGCACCTTCCTCGGGGGGTACTACCTCGAGGCGGATCAGCCCCAGCATTTT. It encodes CASSTFLGGYYLEADQPQHF.

V gene TRBV6-5 combines with J gene TRBJ1-1; no firm D call. V lost 0 bases and J lost 5, with 10 bases in between. Germline V gene lookup returns CDR1 MNHEY and CDR2 SVGAGI. This CDR3 spans 14 amino acids. Here the CDR3 reads CASSYSTFRTEAFF. CDR3 DNA sequence: TGTGCCAGCAGTTACTCGACTTTTCGGACTGAAGCTTTCTTT.

The chain joins TRBV5-1 to TRBJ2-7; TRBD1 aligns across 11 bases. V was clipped by 2 bases and J by 3 bases; unmatched bases: 4. Per the germline V gene, CDR1 is SGHRS and CDR2 is YFSETQ. The CDR3 consists of 15 residues. The CDR3 spells CASSFTGQGVYEQYF. The CDR3 coding sequence is TGCGCCAGCAGCTTCACGGGACAGGGGGTCTACGAGCAGTACTTC.